This TCR beta chain stems from a study of CD8 T cells in ankylosing spondylitis. Whole-study findings and limits: The study identified a TCR beta motif of roughly eight highly homologous variants that appeared characteristic of ankylosing spondylitis blood.

Many counts were recorded for this clonotype. What it binds is unknown. The CDR3 spans 12 residues. Germline V gives CDR1 MGHRA, CDR2 YSYEKL. Germline trimming cut 10 bases from V and 1 base from J; bases unmatched to any gene: 2. TCRdb redid the calling of the 5' RACE reads with MiXCR, one entry per CDR3 protein. Altogether about 90,000 distinct CDR3 sequences are present, roughly 8.5% being singletons, with the ten largest covering around 30%. The sample taken for sequencing was blood, either unsorted or a sorted T cell fraction (not recorded which). This chain joins TRBV4-1 and TRBJ1-1, with TRBD1 identical over 8 bases. The receptor's source is a male donor with ankylosing spondylitis. Here the CDR3 DNA reads TGCGCCACCGGGACAGGGAACACTGAAGCTTTCTTT. Amino acid sequence: CATGTGNTEAFF.